This is a list of T cell receptor beta chains from one sample in a study of Ad26.COV2.S vaccination and SARS-CoV-2 variants. Using immunoSEQ multiplex PCR, the repertoire was profiled, and TCRdb retains in-frame clones only, with some absent. The sample includes 330,000 or so clones, 90% of them seen just once. The sample consisted of peripheral blood, taken in a trial of Ad26.COV2.S vaccine versus placebo. These receptors were collected from a person aged 18 to 59 who received the Ad26.COV2.S COVID-19 vaccine or a placebo. Each CDR3 is given with its conserved first and last residue. The order of the fields is D gene, J gene, clone size, V gene, CDR3 DNA, CDR3 protein. D genes are given only for firm matches. Size values are once, few and many counts, or a class for expanded clones, and some rows have none.

D gene: -; J gene: TRBJ2-1; clone size: few; V gene: TRBV2; CDR3 DNA: TGTGCCAGCAGTGTCCTGACCACCTACAATGAGCAGTTCTTC; CDR3 protein: CASSVLTTYNEQFF
D gene: -; J gene: TRBJ2-1; clone size: -; V gene: TRBV7-2; CDR3 DNA: TGTGCCAGCAGCTTATGGGGCCCCGATGAGCAGTTCTTC; CDR3 protein: CASSLWGPDEQFF
D gene: -; J gene: TRBJ2-2; clone size: -; V gene: TRBV3-1/TRBV3-2; CDR3 DNA: TGTGCCAGCAGCCAAAAGAGACAGGGAGGAACCGGGGAGCTGTTTTTT; CDR3 protein: CASSQKRQGGTGELFF
D gene: -; J gene: TRBJ2-7; clone size: -; V gene: TRBV5-6; CDR3 DNA: TGTGCCAGCAGCACGGAGGGGGGCTCCTACGAGCAGTACTTC; CDR3 protein: CASSTEGGSYEQYF
D gene: TRBD1; J gene: TRBJ1-2; clone size: -; V gene: TRBV10-3; CDR3 DNA: TGTGCCATCAGTGAGCCGGGACAGGGGAACTATGGCTACACCTTC; CDR3 protein: CAISEPGQGNYGYTF
D gene: -; J gene: TRBJ1-6; clone size: -; V gene: TRBV10-3; CDR3 DNA: TGTGCCATCAGTGAGTCTCTTGGGATTTCCTCGGGTTCACCCCTCCACTTT; CDR3 protein: CAISESLGISSGSPLHF
D gene: TRBD1; J gene: TRBJ2-6; clone size: -; V gene: TRBV27; CDR3 DNA: TGTGCCAGCAGTTTAGGACAGGGAGGATTCTCAGGGGCCAACGTCCTGACTTTC; CDR3 protein: CASSLGQGGFSGANVLTF
D gene: -; J gene: TRBJ2-3; clone size: once; V gene: TRBV7-2; CDR3 DNA: TGTGCCAGCAGCTTAGTAGGGCAGGGGAACACAGATACGCAGTATTTT; CDR3 protein: CASSLVGQGNTDTQYF
D gene: -; J gene: TRBJ2-7; clone size: -; V gene: TRBV9; CDR3 DNA: TGTGCCAGCAGCGTAGGCCCAGGCGCTTTCTCCTACGAGCAGTACTTC; CDR3 protein: CASSVGPGAFSYEQYF
D gene: -; J gene: TRBJ1-1; clone size: -; V gene: TRBV6-5; CDR3 DNA: TGTGCCAGCAGTTACTCAGCAGTAATGGCTGAAGCTTTCTTT; CDR3 protein: CASSYSAVMAEAFF
D gene: -; J gene: TRBJ1-1; clone size: -; V gene: TRBV19; CDR3 DNA: TGTGCCAGTAGTATATTCGGATACACTGAAGCTTTCTTT; CDR3 protein: CASSIFGYTEAFF
D gene: -; J gene: TRBJ1-1; clone size: -; V gene: TRBV6-2/TRBV6-3; CDR3 DNA: TGTGCCAGCAGCCACCCGCCAGTTATTATGAACACTGAAGCTTTCTTT; CDR3 protein: CASSHPPVIMNTEAFF
D gene: -; J gene: TRBJ2-1; clone size: -; V gene: TRBV5-1; CDR3 DNA: TGCGCCAGCAGCTTAGGTATTAATGAGCAGTTCTTC; CDR3 protein: CASSLGINEQFF
D gene: -; J gene: TRBJ2-3; clone size: -; V gene: TRBV19; CDR3 DNA: TGTGCCAGTAGCCCTAACACAGATACGCAGTATTTT; CDR3 protein: CASSPNTDTQYF
D gene: -; J gene: TRBJ1-4; clone size: -; V gene: TRBV9; CDR3 DNA: TGTGCCAGCAGCGTGGCGGCGGACGGAAAACTGTTTTTT; CDR3 protein: CASSVAADGKLFF
D gene: -; J gene: TRBJ1-1; clone size: -; V gene: TRBV27; CDR3 DNA: TGTGCCAGCACCCCTCTGACAGGCCGCCAAATGAACACTGAAGCTTTCTTT; CDR3 protein: CASTPLTGRQMNTEAFF
D gene: -; J gene: TRBJ2-1; clone size: -; V gene: TRBV7-2; CDR3 DNA: TGTGCCAGCAGCTTACAACACTTGAGCTCCTACAATGAGCAGTTCTTC; CDR3 protein: CASSLQHLSSYNEQFF
D gene: -; J gene: TRBJ1-1; clone size: -; V gene: TRBV3-1/TRBV3-2; CDR3 DNA: TGTGCCAGCAGCCCAGGGAGGCACACTGAAGCTTTCTTT; CDR3 protein: CASSPGRHTEAFF
D gene: -; J gene: TRBJ1-1; clone size: -; V gene: TRBV4-3; CDR3 DNA: TGCGCCAGCAGCCAATGGGGAGCTGAAGCTTTCTTT; CDR3 protein: CASSQWGAEAFF
D gene: -; J gene: TRBJ1-2; clone size: -; V gene: TRBV27; CDR3 DNA: TGTGCCAGCAGTTTGGCTAATAAGTTGGGCTACACCTTC; CDR3 protein: CASSLANKLGYTF
D gene: -; J gene: TRBJ1-1; clone size: once; V gene: TRBV6-5; CDR3 DNA: TGTGCCAGCAGTAGGGGGGATTTAACTGAAGCTTTCTTT; CDR3 protein: CASSRGDLTEAFF
D gene: -; J gene: TRBJ2-7; clone size: -; V gene: TRBV5-1; CDR3 DNA: TGCGCCAGCGCAACCGGGACGGGAACCTACGAGCAGTACTTC; CDR3 protein: CASATGTGTYEQYF
D gene: -; J gene: TRBJ1-4; clone size: -; V gene: TRBV7-8; CDR3 DNA: TGTGCCAGCAGCTTAATGGCTTTGGAAAAACTGTTTTTT; CDR3 protein: CASSLMALEKLFF
D gene: TRBD2; J gene: TRBJ2-5; clone size: -; V gene: TRBV25-1; CDR3 DNA: TGTGCCAGCAGTGAATCGGGACGGGGGGGACGACAAGAGACCCAGTACTTC; CDR3 protein: CASSESGRGGRQETQYF
D gene: -; J gene: TRBJ2-3; clone size: -; V gene: TRBV7-2; CDR3 DNA: TGTGCCAGCAGCCCTATCTCCGCGGGCCCCTCGGGAGATACGCAGTATTTT; CDR3 protein: CASSPISAGPSGDTQYF
D gene: TRBD1; J gene: TRBJ1-5; clone size: -; V gene: TRBV4-1; CDR3 DNA: TGCGCCAGCAGCCAAGAAGGGCAGGGGGTCCAGCCCCAGCATTTT; CDR3 protein: CASSQEGQGVQPQHF
D gene: TRBD1; J gene: TRBJ1-2; clone size: -; V gene: TRBV5-5; CDR3 DNA: TGTGCCAGCAGCCTGGGGACAGATAAATTGGGGGGCTACACCTTC; CDR3 protein: CASSLGTDKLGGYTF
D gene: -; J gene: TRBJ2-2; clone size: -; V gene: TRBV12-3/TRBV12-4; CDR3 DNA: TGTGCCAGCAGTTTTTCCCCCGGGGAGCTGTTTTTT; CDR3 protein: CASSFSPGELFF
D gene: -; J gene: TRBJ2-1; clone size: -; V gene: TRBV27; CDR3 DNA: TGTGCCAGCAGTTTCGACAGCTCCTACAATGAGCAGTTCTTC; CDR3 protein: CASSFDSSYNEQFF
D gene: TRBD1; J gene: TRBJ1-1; clone size: -; V gene: TRBV5-4; CDR3 DNA: TGTGCCAGCAGCTTCGGACAGGGCCTTGTCAACACTGAAGCTTTCTTT; CDR3 protein: CASSFGQGLVNTEAFF
D gene: TRBD2; J gene: TRBJ2-2; clone size: -; V gene: TRBV6-2/TRBV6-3; CDR3 DNA: TGTGCCAGCAGTTACTCACTAGCGCGGGACGGGGAGCTGTTTTTT; CDR3 protein: CASSYSLARDGELFF
D gene: TRBD1; J gene: TRBJ1-1; clone size: -; V gene: TRBV19; CDR3 DNA: TGTGCCAGTAAAAGACAGGGGATAGGGAACACTGAAGCTTTCTTT; CDR3 protein: CASKRQGIGNTEAFF
D gene: -; J gene: TRBJ1-4; clone size: -; V gene: TRBV28; CDR3 DNA: TGTGCCAGCAGTTTGAGGAGTATGGATGAAAAACTGTTTTTT; CDR3 protein: CASSLRSMDEKLFF
D gene: -; J gene: TRBJ2-3; clone size: -; V gene: TRBV28; CDR3 DNA: TGTGCCAGCAGTTTATATCACCGGGAGTGGGGCACAGATACGCAGTATTTT; CDR3 protein: CASSLYHREWGTDTQYF
D gene: -; J gene: TRBJ2-5; clone size: -; V gene: TRBV6-6; CDR3 DNA: TGTGCCAGCAGTCGACAGGACGGGGAGACCCAGTACTTC; CDR3 protein: CASSRQDGETQYF
D gene: TRBD1; J gene: TRBJ1-2; clone size: few; V gene: TRBV2; CDR3 DNA: TGTGCCAGTCGGGACAGGGGAAATAACTATGGCTACACCTTC; CDR3 protein: CASRDRGNNYGYTF
D gene: TRBD1; J gene: TRBJ2-7; clone size: -; V gene: TRBV7-2; CDR3 DNA: TGTGCCAGCAGCTTAGGACAGGGTAACTACGAGCAGTACTTC; CDR3 protein: CASSLGQGNYEQYF
D gene: -; J gene: TRBJ2-5; clone size: -; V gene: TRBV5-1; CDR3 DNA: TGCGCCAGCAGCCCTGGAACAGGGAGCCGAGAGACCCAGTACTTC; CDR3 protein: CASSPGTGSRETQYF
D gene: -; J gene: TRBJ2-1; clone size: once; V gene: TRBV5-1; CDR3 DNA: TGCGCCAGCAGCCATACCGAACCTGGAGAGCAGTTCTTC; CDR3 protein: CASSHTEPGEQFF
D gene: -; J gene: TRBJ1-5; clone size: -; V gene: TRBV30; CDR3 DNA: TGTGCCTGGAGTTTGGCCTACAATCAGCCCCAGCATTTT; CDR3 protein: CAWSLAYNQPQHF
D gene: -; J gene: TRBJ1-1; clone size: -; V gene: TRBV4-1; CDR3 DNA: TGCGCCAGCAGCCCGGGACCCCTGAACACTGAAGCTTTCTTT; CDR3 protein: CASSPGPLNTEAFF
D gene: -; J gene: TRBJ1-2; clone size: -; V gene: TRBV5-1; CDR3 DNA: TGCGCCAGCAGCTTGGGGGAGGGCAGTAGCTATGGCTACACCTTC; CDR3 protein: CASSLGEGSSYGYTF
D gene: TRBD1; J gene: TRBJ1-2; clone size: -; V gene: TRBV5-5; CDR3 DNA: TGTGCCAGCAGCTTCGGAGGGACAGGGGTCTATGGCTACACCTTC; CDR3 protein: CASSFGGTGVYGYTF
D gene: -; J gene: TRBJ2-5; clone size: -; V gene: TRBV7-2; CDR3 DNA: TGTGCCAGCAGCTTATGGGAGGTGGAGACCCAGTACTTC; CDR3 protein: CASSLWEVETQYF
D gene: -; J gene: TRBJ1-4; clone size: -; V gene: TRBV2; CDR3 DNA: TGTGCCAGCAAAGGAGGTTTACCTAATGAAAAACTGTTTTTT; CDR3 protein: CASKGGLPNEKLFF
D gene: TRBD1; J gene: TRBJ1-5; clone size: -; V gene: TRBV7-9; CDR3 DNA: TGTGCCAGCAGCTACGCAGACAGGGGGAATCAGCCCCAGCATTTT; CDR3 protein: CASSYADRGNQPQHF
D gene: -; J gene: TRBJ1-6; clone size: -; V gene: TRBV14; CDR3 DNA: TGTGCCAGCAGCCAAGCTCCGCAAGGGGTCGGCCAGGTCGTTAATTCACCCCTCCACTTT; CDR3 protein: CASSQAPQGVGQVVNSPLHF
D gene: -; J gene: TRBJ1-5; clone size: -; V gene: TRBV11-2; CDR3 DNA: TGTGCCAGCAGCTTTACAGATCAGCCCCAGCATTTT; CDR3 protein: CASSFTDQPQHF
D gene: TRBD1; J gene: TRBJ1-4; clone size: -; V gene: TRBV7-3; CDR3 DNA: TGTGCCACGACACAGGGGGCTGATGAAAAACTGTTTTTT; CDR3 protein: CATTQGADEKLFF
D gene: TRBD1; J gene: TRBJ1-4; clone size: -; V gene: TRBV6-5; CDR3 DNA: TGTGCCAGCAGTTCGGGACAGCCTGTCGGGGAAAAACTGTTTTTT; CDR3 protein: CASSSGQPVGEKLFF
D gene: -; J gene: TRBJ2-1; clone size: -; V gene: TRBV6-5; CDR3 DNA: TGTGCCAGCAGGCGCCTGGGGGAGCAGTTCTTC; CDR3 protein: CASRRLGEQFF
D gene: -; J gene: TRBJ1-5; clone size: -; V gene: TRBV2; CDR3 DNA: TGTGCCAGCACCGTCGGGGGTTATAGCAATCAGCCCCAGCATTTT; CDR3 protein: CASTVGGYSNQPQHF
D gene: -; J gene: TRBJ1-1; clone size: -; V gene: TRBV7-2; CDR3 DNA: TGTGCCAGCAGATCACAGGGTCAGGGGAGCACTGAAGCTTTCTTT; CDR3 protein: CASRSQGQGSTEAFF
D gene: -; J gene: TRBJ1-2; clone size: -; V gene: TRBV4-3; CDR3 DNA: TGCGCCAGCAGCCAAGAGGGGCCCTCGGGGACAAAAGGCTACACCTTC; CDR3 protein: CASSQEGPSGTKGYTF
D gene: -; J gene: TRBJ2-3; clone size: few; V gene: TRBV11-3; CDR3 DNA: TGTGCCAGCAGCGGAATAAGTTGGGGGTGGAGTACAGATACGCAGTATTTT; CDR3 protein: CASSGISWGWSTDTQYF
D gene: -; J gene: TRBJ1-5; clone size: -; V gene: TRBV6-5; CDR3 DNA: TGTGCCAGCAGCCGGTCGGCTCAGCCCCAGCATTTT; CDR3 protein: CASSRSAQPQHF
D gene: -; J gene: TRBJ2-5; clone size: few; V gene: TRBV6-2/TRBV6-3; CDR3 DNA: TGTGCCAGCAGTTACTTACAAGAGACCCAGTACTTC; CDR3 protein: CASSYLQETQYF